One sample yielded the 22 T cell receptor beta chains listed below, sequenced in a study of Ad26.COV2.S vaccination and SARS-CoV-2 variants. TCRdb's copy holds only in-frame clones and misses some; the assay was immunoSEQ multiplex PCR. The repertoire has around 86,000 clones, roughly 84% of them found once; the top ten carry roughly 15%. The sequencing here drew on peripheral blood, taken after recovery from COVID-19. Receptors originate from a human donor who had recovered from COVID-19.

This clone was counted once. The CDR3 here is CAISKKDGLNTEAFF. Here the CDR3 DNA reads TGTGCCATCAGCAAAAAGGACGGACTGAACACTGAAGCTTTCTTT. The chain employs TRBV10-3 and TRBJ1-1; D unclear. The CDR3 consists of 15 residues. Trimming removed 6 bases from V and 0 bases from J, with 14 bases in between. Per the germline V gene, CDR1 is ENHRY and CDR2 is SYGVKD.

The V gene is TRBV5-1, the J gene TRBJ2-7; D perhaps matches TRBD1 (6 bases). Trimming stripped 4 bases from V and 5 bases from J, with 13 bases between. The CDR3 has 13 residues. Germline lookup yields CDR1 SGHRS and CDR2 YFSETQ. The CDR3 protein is CASSQQQGNEQYF. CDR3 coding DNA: TGCGCCAGCAGCCAACAACAGGGTAACGAGCAGTACTTC.

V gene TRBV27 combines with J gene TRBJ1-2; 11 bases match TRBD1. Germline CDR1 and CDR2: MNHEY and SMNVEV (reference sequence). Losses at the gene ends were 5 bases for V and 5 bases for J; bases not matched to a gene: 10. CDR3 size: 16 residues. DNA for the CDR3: TGTGCCAGCAGTCCCTCATCCGGGACAGGGGGTTATGGCTACACCTTC. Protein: CASSPSSGTGGYGYTF.

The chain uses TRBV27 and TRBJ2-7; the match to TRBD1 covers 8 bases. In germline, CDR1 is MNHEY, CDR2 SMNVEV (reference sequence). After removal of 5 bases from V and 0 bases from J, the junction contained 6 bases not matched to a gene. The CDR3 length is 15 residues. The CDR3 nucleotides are TGTGCCAGCAGTGTCTACAGGGGGAGCTCCTACGAGCAGTACTTC. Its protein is CASSVYRGSSYEQYF.

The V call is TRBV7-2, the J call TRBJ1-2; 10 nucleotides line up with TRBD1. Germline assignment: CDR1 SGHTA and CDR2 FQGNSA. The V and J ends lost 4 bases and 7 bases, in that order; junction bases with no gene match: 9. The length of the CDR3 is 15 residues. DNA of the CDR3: TGTGCCAGCAGCTCCCGCGGACAGGGGGGGGGTGGCTACACCTTC. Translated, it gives CASSSRGQGGGGYTF.

The CDR3 sequence: CASTRGGVGQPQHF. CDR3 DNA: TGTGCCAGCACCCGAGGAGGGGTGGGACAGCCCCAGCATTTT. V and J are TRBV6-5 and TRBJ1-5; maybe TRBD1 (5 bases). CDR1 is MNHEY and CDR2 is SVGAGI in the germline V gene. Trimming shortened V by 7 bases and J by 7 bases, and 17 bases separated the two germline ends. CDR3 length equals 14 residues.

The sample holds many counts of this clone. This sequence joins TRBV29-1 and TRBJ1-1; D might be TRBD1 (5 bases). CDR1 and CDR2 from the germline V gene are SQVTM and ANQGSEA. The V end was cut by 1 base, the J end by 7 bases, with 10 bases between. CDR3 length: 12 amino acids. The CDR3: CSVEGTGDEAFF. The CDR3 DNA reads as TGCAGCGTTGAAGGCACAGGCGATGAAGCTTTCTTT. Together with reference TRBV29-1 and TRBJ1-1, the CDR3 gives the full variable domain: SAVISQKPSRDICQRGTSLTIQCQVDSQVTMMFWYRQQPGQSLTLIATANQGSEATYESGFVIDKFPISRPNLTFSTLTVSNMSPEDSSIYLCSVEGTGDEAFFGQGTRLTVV.

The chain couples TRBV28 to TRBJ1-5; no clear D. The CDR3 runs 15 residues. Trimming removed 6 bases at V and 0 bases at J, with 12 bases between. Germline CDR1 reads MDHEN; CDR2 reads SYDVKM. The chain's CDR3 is CASSRDTSSNQPQHF. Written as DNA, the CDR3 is TGTGCCAGCAGCCGGGATACATCTAGCAATCAGCCCCAGCATTTT.

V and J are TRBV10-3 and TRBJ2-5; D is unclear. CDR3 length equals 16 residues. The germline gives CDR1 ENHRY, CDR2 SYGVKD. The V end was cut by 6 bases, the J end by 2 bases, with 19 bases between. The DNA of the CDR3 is TGTGCCATCAGGCCAGGTCCCAGAGGCGGACAAGAGACCCAGTACTTC. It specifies CAIRPGPRGGQETQYF.

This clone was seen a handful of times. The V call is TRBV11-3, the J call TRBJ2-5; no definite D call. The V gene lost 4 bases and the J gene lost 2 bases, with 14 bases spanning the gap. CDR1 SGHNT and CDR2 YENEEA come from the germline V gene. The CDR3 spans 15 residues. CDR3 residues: CASSSYALPQETQYF. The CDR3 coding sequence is TGTGCCAGCAGCTCCTACGCGCTTCCACAAGAGACCCAGTACTTC.

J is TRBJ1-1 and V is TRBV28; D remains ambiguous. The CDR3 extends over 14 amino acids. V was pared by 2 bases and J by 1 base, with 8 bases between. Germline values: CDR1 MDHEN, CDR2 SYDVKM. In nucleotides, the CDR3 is TGTGCCAGCAGTTTAATAGCAGGGAACACTGAAGCTTTCTTT. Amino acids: CASSLIAGNTEAFF.

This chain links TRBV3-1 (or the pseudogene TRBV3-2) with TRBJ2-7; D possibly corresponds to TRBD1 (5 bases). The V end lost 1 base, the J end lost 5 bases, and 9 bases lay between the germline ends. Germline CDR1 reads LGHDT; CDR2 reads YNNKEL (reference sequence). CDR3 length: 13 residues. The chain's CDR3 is CASSQGARDEQYF. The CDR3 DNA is TGTGCCAGCAGCCAAGGTGCCAGGGACGAGCAGTACTTC.

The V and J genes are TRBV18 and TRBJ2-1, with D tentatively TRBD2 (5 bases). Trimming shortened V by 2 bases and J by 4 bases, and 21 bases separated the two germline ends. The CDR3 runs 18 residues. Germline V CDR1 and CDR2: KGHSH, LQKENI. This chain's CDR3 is CASSPTKTGTGLYNEQFF. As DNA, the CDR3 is TGTGCCAGCTCACCAACTAAAACGGGCACGGGATTGTACAATGAGCAGTTCTTC.

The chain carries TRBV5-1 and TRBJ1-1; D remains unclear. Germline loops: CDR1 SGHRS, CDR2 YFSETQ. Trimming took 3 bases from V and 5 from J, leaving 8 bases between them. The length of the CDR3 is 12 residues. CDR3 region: CASSSPGTEAFF. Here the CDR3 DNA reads TGCGCCAGCAGCTCTCCTGGTACTGAAGCTTTCTTT.

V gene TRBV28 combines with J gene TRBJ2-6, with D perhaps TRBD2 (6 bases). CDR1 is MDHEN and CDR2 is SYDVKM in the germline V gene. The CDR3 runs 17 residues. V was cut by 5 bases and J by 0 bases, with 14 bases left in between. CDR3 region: CASSRGLRSSGANVLTF. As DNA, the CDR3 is TGTGCCAGCAGTCGGGGACTGCGGAGCTCTGGGGCCAACGTCCTGACTTTC.

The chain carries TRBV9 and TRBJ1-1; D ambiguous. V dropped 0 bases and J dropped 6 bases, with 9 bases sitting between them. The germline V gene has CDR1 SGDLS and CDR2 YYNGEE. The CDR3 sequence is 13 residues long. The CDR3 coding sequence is TGTGCCAGCAGCGTAGGGTCCCTACCTGAAGCTTTCTTT. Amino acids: CASSVGSLPEAFF.

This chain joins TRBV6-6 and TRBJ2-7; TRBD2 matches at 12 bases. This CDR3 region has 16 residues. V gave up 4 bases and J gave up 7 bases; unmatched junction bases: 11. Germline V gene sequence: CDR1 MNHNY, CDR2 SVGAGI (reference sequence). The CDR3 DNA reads TGTGCCAGCAGTTTTCTAGCGGGAGGGCCCTCTGGGGAGCAGTACTTC. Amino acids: CASSFLAGGPSGEQYF.

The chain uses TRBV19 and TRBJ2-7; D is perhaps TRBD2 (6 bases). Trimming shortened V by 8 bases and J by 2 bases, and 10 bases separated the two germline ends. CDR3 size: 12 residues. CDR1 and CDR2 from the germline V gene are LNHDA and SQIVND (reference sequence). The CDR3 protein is CASGTGTYEQYF. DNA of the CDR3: TGTGCCAGTGGGACTGGCACCTACGAGCAGTACTTC.

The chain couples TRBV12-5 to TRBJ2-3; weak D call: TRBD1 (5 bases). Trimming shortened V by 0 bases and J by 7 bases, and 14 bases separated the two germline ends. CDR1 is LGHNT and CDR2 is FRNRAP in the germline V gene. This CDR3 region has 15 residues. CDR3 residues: CASGLVPRVGYTQYF. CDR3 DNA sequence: TGTGCTAGTGGTTTGGTACCCAGGGTTGGTTATACGCAGTATTTT.

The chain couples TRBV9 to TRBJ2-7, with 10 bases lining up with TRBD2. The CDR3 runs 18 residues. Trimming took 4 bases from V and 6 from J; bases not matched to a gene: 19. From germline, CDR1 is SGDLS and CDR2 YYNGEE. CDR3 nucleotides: TGTGCCAGCAGCCCCCTAGGGGCTAGCGGGAGATTTGAGTCCGAGCAGTACTTC. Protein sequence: CASSPLGASGRFESEQYF.

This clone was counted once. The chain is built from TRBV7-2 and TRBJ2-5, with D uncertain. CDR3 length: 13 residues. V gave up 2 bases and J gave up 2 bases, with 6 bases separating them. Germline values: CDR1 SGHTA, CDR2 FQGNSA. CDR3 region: CASSLTPQETQYF. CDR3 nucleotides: TGTGCCAGCAGCTTAACCCCTCAAGAGACCCAGTACTTC.

CDR3 in DNA: TGTGCCAGCAGCTTGAGGCAGGGGAGCCCCCAAGAGACCCAGTACTTC. It translates to CASSLRQGSPQETQYF. The rearrangement joins TRBV5-6 to TRBJ2-5; tentatively, D is TRBD1 (6 bases). Looked up from germline, CDR1 is SGHDT and CDR2 is YYEEEE. Trimming removed 1 base from V and 1 base from J, with 14 bases in between. CDR3 size: 16 residues.